This TCR beta chain was sequenced in a study of blood T cell repertoires in COVID-19. Whole-study context: Samples representing acute and convalescent COVID-19 were sourced from the United States, Italy and Spain. PBMCs, B-cell-depleted T cells, or T cells were the source of the cDNA or gDNA that made up the material.

CDR1 SGHAT and CDR2 FQNNGV come from the germline V gene. V was pared by 2 bases and J by 7 bases, with 4 bases of the junction left unmatched. The CDR3 length is 14 residues. Original analysis: Amplified reference gene primers provided the basis for estimating nucleated cell counts. The repertoire was sequenced with immunoSEQ multiplex PCR; TCRdb's copy has only in-frame clones and lacks some. That table furnishes V, J and clone size, whereas the DNA furnished D and trimming. Of around 250,000 clones in the sample, about 89% were seen once. Sequenced input: peripheral blood. This chain uses TRBV11-2 with TRBJ2-7; the match to TRBD2 covers 11 bases. The TCR comes from a woman between 35 and 50 years old who had recovered from COVID-19. The CDR3 spells CASSLTSGSWEQYF. CDR3 sequence (DNA): TGTGCCAGCAGCTTAACTAGCGGGAGCTGGGAGCAGTACTTC.